This T cell receptor beta chain was sequenced for a study of blood T cells in healthy people across ages. Overall study findings and caveats: Per million T cells, TCR beta diversity dropped roughly linearly as age increased.

From germline, CDR1 is SGDLS and CDR2 YYNGEE. The CDR3 has 18 amino acids. V was shortened by 4 bases and J by 7 bases, with 28 bases between the two germline ends. Regarding this clonotype: Antigen specificity is unknown.

The use of a sample-barcoded 5' primer and a J-beta primer mix characterized a second PCR of about 6 to 11 cycles. Every molecule of cDNA carried a tag from a template-switch adaptor with 12 random nucleotides. TCRdb analysed the 5' RACE reads with MiXCR anew, one entry per CDR3 protein. The repertoire holds around 800,000 distinct CDR3 sequences, with about 46% as singletons. The sequencing sample was made of blood. The TCR was taken from a man aged 80 or over in good health. The V and J genes are TRBV9 and TRBJ2-3; D is undetermined. CDR3 DNA: TGTGCCAGCAGCATCCGGCTCTTAGAAGACACAGAAGGTCATACGCAGTATTTT. Translated, it gives CASSIRLLEDTEGHTQYF.